This TCR beta chain came from a study of blood T cell repertoires in COVID-19. In the study overall: Some COVID-19 samples were acute and others convalescent; all came from the United States, Italy and Spain. Sources were T cells, B-cell-depleted T cells, or PBMCs; the material itself was cDNA or gDNA.

This clone came up once. Per the original methods: Cell counts per sample came from amplifying reference gene primers. This table comes from immunoSEQ multiplex PCR, and its TCRdb copy is limited to in-frame clones, with some not included. The D gene and trimming were derived from the DNA, and the V and J assignments and clone size from that table. The table has 190,000 or so clones, roughly 89% seen once. This sequence was found in a man between 60 and 75 years old who had recovered from COVID-19. The sample comprised peripheral blood.

CDR3 nucleotide sequence: TGCGCCAGCAGCCCCGCTTCAACGGCAGGGGGCTACGAGCAGTACTTC. The encoded protein is CASSPASTAGGYEQYF. The chain carries TRBV4-3 and TRBJ2-7, with TRBD1 identical over 7 bases. The CDR3 consists of 16 residues. V lost 4 bases and J lost 3; bases outside the gene matches: 12. The germline gives CDR1 LGHNA, CDR2 YSLEER.